This T cell receptor (beta chain) comes out of a study of OX40 agonist ivuxolimab in advanced cancers. Germline-derived CDR1 and CDR2 are MDHEN and SYDVKM. V lost 5 bases and J lost 6, with 14 bases in between. The length of the CDR3 is 14 residues. Assay: immunoSEQ multiplex PCR; the TCRdb copy retains only in-frame clones and omits some. The table lists some 59,000 clones, about nine tenths of them singletons, with around 16% in the top ten. The chain uses TRBV28 and TRBJ1-5, with TRBD1 as a possible D gene (5 bases). This receptor was identified in an adult with an advanced solid tumor such as melanoma, head and neck, liver or kidney cancer. Sequences were derived from CD4+ or CD8+ T cells sorted from blood, sampled in a trial of the OX40 agonist ivuxolimab. The chain's CDR3 is CASSIGGSVQPQHF. The CDR3 coding sequence is TGTGCCAGCAGTATTGGGGGGAGTGTTCAGCCCCAGCATTTT.